This T cell receptor (beta chain) was identified in a study of blood T cell repertoires in COVID-19. Seattle's cohort entered during active infection and was followed longitudinally. V lost 4 bases, J lost 7 bases, and 6 bases stayed unmatched. The length of the CDR3 is 14 residues. Per germline, CDR1 LGHNA and CDR2 YSLEER. Original data processing: It was from reference gene primer amplification that nucleated cell counts were estimated. Produced via immunoSEQ multiplex PCR; TCRdb's table is partial and in-frame only. That table is the source of V, J and clone size, and D and trimming were worked out from the DNA. The sample lists approximately 93,000 clones; around 72% were seen once.

Sequencing input: peripheral blood. This sequence joins TRBV4-3 and TRBJ1-2; 10 nucleotides match TRBD1. The sequence was obtained from a man between 65 and 85 years old with COVID-19, enrolled during active disease. DNA for the CDR3: TGCGCCAGCAGCCCCCGGGACAGGGGTTTTGGCTACACCTTC. Amino acid sequence: CASSPRDRGFGYTF.